This T cell receptor beta chain was recorded in a study of T cell repertoires in cytomegalovirus infection. Turning to the study itself: Based on public TCR beta signatures, there were indications of CMV infection and of a matching HLA type.

General observations from the study: The ex vivo response showed dominance by HLA-C-restricted CMV-specific TCR beta clonotypes. Adding up the frequency of public TCR beta families identified people who carried CMV plus the relevant HLA.

The CDR3 sequence is 16 residues long. The V gene end was trimmed by 1 base and the J gene end by 5 bases; junction bases not matched to a gene: 7. Looked up from germline, CDR1 is SGHRS and CDR2 is YFSETQ. In this sample, this clonotype turned up many times. Its antigen is not identified. Via MiXCR, TCRdb re-called the reads, giving one row per CDR3 protein. The sample has more than 200,000 distinct CDR3 sequences; roughly 10% are singletons. This sequence originates from a human donor in good health (CMV status not recorded). Some clones in this sample may be carry-over from other donors' samples. V and J are TRBV5-1 and TRBJ2-1; TRBD2 matches 9 bases. The specimen sequenced was PBMCs. Here the CDR3 reads CASSLTAGGGNNEQFF. The CDR3 nucleotides are TGCGCCAGCAGCTTGACAGCGGGAGGCGGAAACAATGAGCAGTTCTTC.